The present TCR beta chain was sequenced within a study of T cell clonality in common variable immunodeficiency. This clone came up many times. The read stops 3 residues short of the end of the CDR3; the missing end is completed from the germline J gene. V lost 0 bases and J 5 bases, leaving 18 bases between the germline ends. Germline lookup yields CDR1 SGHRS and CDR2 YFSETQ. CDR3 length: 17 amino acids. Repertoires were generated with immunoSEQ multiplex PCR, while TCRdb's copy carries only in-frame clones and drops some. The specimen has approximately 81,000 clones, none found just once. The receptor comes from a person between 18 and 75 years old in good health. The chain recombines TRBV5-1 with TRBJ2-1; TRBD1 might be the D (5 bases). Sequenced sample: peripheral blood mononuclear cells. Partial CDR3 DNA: TGCGCCAGCAGCTTGGTAGTCGGCCAGGGTGTACACAATGAG. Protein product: CASSLVVGQGVHNE. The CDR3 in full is CASSLVVGQGVHNEQFF. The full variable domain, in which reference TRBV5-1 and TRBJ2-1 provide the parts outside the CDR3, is KAGVTQTPRYLIKTRGQQVTLSCSPISGHRSVSWYQQTPGQGLQFLFEYFSETQRNKGNFPGRFSGRQFSNSRSEMNVSTLELGDSALYLCASSLVVGQGVHNEQFFGPGTRLTVL.